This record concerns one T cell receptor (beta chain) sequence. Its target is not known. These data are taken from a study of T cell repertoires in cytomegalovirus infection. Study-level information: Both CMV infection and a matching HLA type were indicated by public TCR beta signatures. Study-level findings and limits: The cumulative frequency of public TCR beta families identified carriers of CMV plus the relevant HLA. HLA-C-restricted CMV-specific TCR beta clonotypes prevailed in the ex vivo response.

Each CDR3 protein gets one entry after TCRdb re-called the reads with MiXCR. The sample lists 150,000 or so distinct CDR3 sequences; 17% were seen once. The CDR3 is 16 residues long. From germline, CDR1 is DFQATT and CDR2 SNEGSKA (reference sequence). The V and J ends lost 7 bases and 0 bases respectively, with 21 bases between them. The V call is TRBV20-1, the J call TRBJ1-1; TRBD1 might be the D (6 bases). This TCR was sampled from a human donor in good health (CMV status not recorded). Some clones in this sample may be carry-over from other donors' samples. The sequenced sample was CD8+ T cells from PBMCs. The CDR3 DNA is TGCAGTGTTTTAACAGGGACGTCCCTAATGAACACTGAAGCTTTCTTT. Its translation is CSVLTGTSLMNTEAFF.